The subject of this entry is one T cell receptor beta chain. There are 16 residues in the CDR3. Germline trimming cut 0 bases from V and 5 bases from J; bases unmatched to any gene: 9. Per the germline V gene, CDR1 is MNHEY and CDR2 is SVGAGI. The data stem from a study of Ad26.COV2.S vaccination and SARS-CoV-2 variants. Clones were sequenced by immunoSEQ multiplex PCR, and TCRdb holds only the in-frame ones, with some missing. The sample comprises roughly 680,000 clones, more than 70% of which are singletons, and about 1.5% rests with the top ten. The treatment: some 19 received Ad26.COV2.S at low or high dose, single or two shots; about 5 received placebo; per-sample allocation not given. Following the first vaccine or placebo injection, samples were taken on day 63.

This clonotype was sampled from a person between 18 and 65 years old who received the Ad26.COV2.S COVID-19 vaccine or a placebo. The sample consisted of peripheral blood, taken in a trial of Ad26.COV2.S vaccine versus placebo. V is TRBV6-5 and J is TRBJ1-2, with 7 bases fitting TRBD1. CDR3 in DNA: TGTGCCAGCAGTTACTCGTCCGGGACAGCCTTTTATGGCTACACCTTC. It is translated as CASSYSSGTAFYGYTF.